What follows describes a single TCR beta chain. V was clipped by 7 bases and J by 7 bases, with 22 bases between them. CDR3 size: 14 residues. CDR1 is SQVTM and CDR2 is ANQGSEA in the germline V gene. Two negative PCRs, clearance, or symptom resolution characterized the recovered Cohort 3 donors. Generated by immunoSEQ multiplex PCR, the TCRdb table keeps only in-frame clones and is missing some. The data show roughly 280,000 clones, 80% to 90% seen once. The data were obtained in a study of blood T cell repertoires in COVID-19. Sequenced: PBMCs or T cells enriched from blood (not recorded which). The chain has TRBV29-1 and TRBJ2-5; the D gene is possibly TRBD1 (6 bases). The source of this sequence is a woman in her late teens or twenties who had recovered from COVID-19. CDR3 nucleotide sequence: TGCAGCGACGCCCTAGGAAACAGGGATGGGACCCAGTACTTC. Amino acids: CSDALGNRDGTQYF. Variable domain in full (rest from reference TRBV29-1 and TRBJ2-5): SAVISQKPSRDICQRGTSLTIQCQVDSQVTMMFWYRQQPGQSLTLIATANQGSEATYESGFVIDKFPISRPNLTFSTLTVSNMSPEDSSIYLCSDALGNRDGTQYFGPGTRLLVL.